A single sample gave rise to the 15 T cell receptor beta chains below, sequenced in a study of blood T cell repertoires in COVID-19. Clones were read by immunoSEQ multiplex PCR, and TCRdb kept only the in-frame ones, dropping some. This table holds 380,000 or so clones, nearly 90% found once. Sequenced input: PBMCs or T cells enriched from blood (not recorded which). The receptors shown here come from a woman aged 40 to 49 with acute COVID-19.

This clone was counted only a few times. The chain is built from TRBV9 and TRBJ1-2; TRBD1 aligns across 8 bases. V lost 0 bases, J lost 4 bases, and 11 bases stayed unmatched. CDR3 length: 17 amino acids. Germline assignment: CDR1 SGDLS and CDR2 YYNGEE. CDR3 protein: CASSVAGTGGLAYGYTF. In DNA, the CDR3 is TGTGCCAGCAGCGTAGCGGGGACAGGAGGTTTGGCCTATGGCTACACCTTC.

The gene calls are TRBV5-6 and TRBJ1-5, with D perhaps TRBD1 (6 bases). The CDR3 runs to 13 residues. The V end lost 4 bases, the J end lost 8 bases, and 13 bases lay between the germline ends. Germline V gene sequence: CDR1 SGHDT, CDR2 YYEEEE. DNA of the CDR3: TGTGCCAGCAGCCCCGGGACACGGGAGCCCCAGCATTTT. Its protein is CASSPGTREPQHF.

The chain has TRBV4-2 and TRBJ2-2; 7 bases match TRBD2. V lost 2 bases, J lost 3 bases, and 3 bases stayed unmatched. Germline V CDR1 and CDR2: LGHNA, YNFKEQ. The CDR3 consists of 15 residues. CDR3 sequence: CASSQPLADTGELFF. CDR3 sequence (DNA): TGTGCCAGCAGCCAACCCCTAGCGGACACCGGGGAGCTGTTTTTT.

Regarding this clone: The sample carries other DNA sequences with the same CDR3. The chain uses TRBV14 and TRBJ1-6, with TRBD1 matching 8 bases. CDR3 length: 14 amino acids. Germline V lookup: CDR1 SGHDN, CDR2 FVKESK. V gave up 2 bases and J gave up 7 bases; unmatched junction bases: 1. CDR3 bases: TGTGCCAGCAGCCAACAGGGGGCCAATTCACCCCTCCACTTT. Protein product: CASSQQGANSPLHF.

J is TRBJ1-3 and V is TRBV15, with D hard to call. The germline V gene has CDR1 LNHNV and CDR2 YYDKDF (reference sequence). The CDR3 runs to 16 residues. Deletions cut 0 bases from V and 4 bases from J, with 13 bases between. CDR3 loop: CATSRDAGMRGNTIYF. For the CDR3, the DNA is TGTGCCACCAGCAGAGACGCGGGAATGAGGGGAAACACCATATATTTT. The full variable domain, its missing parts supplied by reference TRBV15 and TRBJ1-3, is DAMVIQNPRYQVTQFGKPVTLSCSQTLNHNVMYWYQQKSSQAPKLLFHYYDKDFNNEADTPDNFQSRRPNTSFCFLDIRSPGLGDTAMYLCATSRDAGMRGNTIYFGEGSWLTVV.

The chain joins TRBV15 to TRBJ1-2; perhaps TRBD1 as D (5 bases). The CDR3 length is 15 residues. From germline, CDR1 is LNHNV and CDR2 YYDKDF (reference sequence). The germline V and J ends were trimmed by 0 bases and 8 bases, with 16 bases remaining between them. Here the CDR3 reads CATSRDQGPLYGYTF. The CDR3 nucleotides read TGTGCCACCAGCAGAGATCAGGGTCCGCTCTACGGCTACACCTTC.

The rearrangement joins TRBV19 to TRBJ2-1; 11 bases are a match to TRBD2. The J segment lost 8 bases and the V segment lost 7 bases, leaving 10 bases of the junction unmatched. CDR3 length equals 15 residues. Germline assignment: CDR1 LNHDA and CDR2 SQIVND (reference sequence). The CDR3 bases are TGTGCCAGTATGGACACCGGGACTAGCGGAGATGAGCAGTTCTTC. It is translated as CASMDTGTSGDEQFF.

The chain carries TRBV24-1 and TRBJ2-5; a weak D match, TRBD2 (6 bases). Per the germline V gene, CDR1 is KGHDR and CDR2 is SFDVKD. CDR3 size: 15 residues. Trimming shortened V by 4 bases and J by 3 bases, and 14 bases separated the two germline ends. CDR3: CATSEEPSAEETQYF. For the CDR3, the DNA is TGTGCCACCAGTGAAGAGCCTAGCGCAGAAGAGACCCAGTACTTC.

This clone occurred a few times. This sequence joins TRBV27 and TRBJ1-2, with 11 nucleotides matching TRBD1. CDR1 MNHEY and CDR2 SMNVEV come from the germline V gene (reference sequence). This CDR3 spans 17 amino acids. The ends lost 0 bases at V and 6 bases at J; junction bases unmatched: 9. CDR3: CASSLSPPGTGGHGYTF. DNA for the CDR3: TGTGCCAGCAGTTTATCCCCCCCTGGGACAGGGGGTCATGGCTACACCTTC.

This clone was seen just once. This chain links TRBV7-2 with TRBJ1-5; weak D call: TRBD1 (5 bases). CDR1 SGHTA and CDR2 FQGNSA come from the germline V gene. The length of the CDR3 is 14 residues. V was cut by 4 bases and J by 7 bases, with 14 bases left in between. CDR3 sequence (DNA): TGTGCCAGCAGCTCAACGGGAGGGGAGCAGCCCCAGCATTTT. Protein sequence: CASSSTGGEQPQHF.

The chain carries TRBV7-9 and TRBJ1-6, with D possibly being TRBD1 (6 bases). The CDR3 runs to 17 residues. The V and J ends lost 1 base and 0 bases respectively, with 10 bases between them. The germline V gene has CDR1 SEHNR and CDR2 FQNEAQ (reference sequence). The CDR3 DNA is TGTGCCAGCAGCTTAGTAAGGGGGAACTCCTATAATTCACCCCTCCACTTT. Its translation is CASSLVRGNSYNSPLHF. Combining the CDR3 with reference TRBV7-9 and TRBJ1-6 gives the whole variable domain DTGVSQNPRHKITKRGQNVTFRCDPISEHNRLYWYRQTLGQGPEFLTYFQNEAQLEKSRLLSDRFSAERPKGSFSTLEIQRTEQGDSAMYLCASSLVRGNSYNSPLHFGNGTRLTVT.

V is TRBV5-1 and J is TRBJ2-7; the match to TRBD2 covers 7 bases. The junction had 8 bases not matched to a gene; V was cut back by 2 bases and J by 0 bases. From germline, CDR1 is SGHRS and CDR2 YFSETQ. The CDR3 is made up of 16 amino acids. The CDR3 nucleotides read TGCGCCAGCAGCTTCATGTCGGGGGGAGCCTCCTACGAGCAGTACTTC. It specifies CASSFMSGGASYEQYF. The whole variable domain, filled in from reference TRBV5-1 and TRBJ2-7, reads KAGVTQTPRYLIKTRGQQVTLSCSPISGHRSVSWYQQTPGQGLQFLFEYFSETQRNKGNFPGRFSGRQFSNSRSEMNVSTLELGDSALYLCASSFMSGGASYEQYFGPGTRLTVT.

The V and J genes are TRBV5-1 and TRBJ1-2; a possible D gene is TRBD1 (5 bases). V was cut by 0 bases and J by 3 bases, with 18 bases left in between. CDR1 is SGHRS and CDR2 is YFSETQ in the germline V gene. This CDR3 is built from 17 residues. Here the CDR3 DNA reads TGCGCCAGCAGCTTGGCCCAAGCGGAGGGACCTCACTATGGCTACACCTTC. Protein product: CASSLAQAEGPHYGYTF.

This rearrangement joins TRBV19 to TRBJ1-2, with a tentative D call TRBD1 (6 bases). The CDR3 loop spans 14 amino acids. Trimming removed 5 bases at V and 5 bases at J, with 15 bases between. Germline values: CDR1 LNHDA, CDR2 SQIVND (reference sequence). The CDR3 DNA reads as TGTGCCAGTAGTCCGAGGACAGAAGGTTATGGCTACACCTTC. It codes for CASSPRTEGYGYTF.

This chain links TRBV7-6 with TRBJ2-3; 8 bases agree with TRBD1. The J segment lost 0 bases and the V segment lost 5 bases, leaving 7 bases of the junction unmatched. Germline V gene lookup returns CDR1 SGHVS and CDR2 FNYEAQ. The CDR3 has 16 amino acids. CDR3 coding DNA: TGTGCCAGCAGCCCGGTCGGGACAGGTAGCACAGATACGCAGTATTTT. Protein sequence: CASSPVGTGSTDTQYF.